A selection of T cell receptor beta chains follows, all from one sample in a study of T cell responses to AZD1222 COVID-19 vaccine. Profiling relied on immunoSEQ multiplex PCR, and the TCRdb table lists in-frame clones only, not all of them. The sample includes 100,000 or so clones, about 88% seen only once; the top ten take about an eighth. The sequencing here drew on peripheral blood, taken on day 0 of AZD1222 vaccination. The origin of the receptors is an adult in good health. Both conserved end residues are part of each CDR3. The order of the fields is D gene, J gene, V gene, clone size, CDR3 protein, CDR3 DNA. D genes are given only for firm matches. Expanded clones are given a class, and other clones once, few, many or no size at all.

>-|TRBJ1-3|TRBV2|-
CASRVRETSGNTIYF
TGTGCCAGCAGGGTCAGGGAAACCTCTGGAAACACCATATATTTT
>-|TRBJ2-1|TRBV7-2|-
CASSLAPNRPIQFF
TGTGCCAGCAGCTTAGCTCCAAATCGACCAATACAGTTCTTC
>-|TRBJ2-1|TRBV5-1|-
CASSLDRGRVGGNEQFF
TGCGCCAGCAGCTTGGATCGGGGGCGGGTTGGAGGCAATGAGCAGTTCTTC
>TRBD2|TRBJ2-5|TRBV12-5|-
CASGLGASGGQETQYF
TGTGCTAGTGGTTTGGGCGCTAGCGGGGGACAAGAGACCCAGTACTTC
>-|TRBJ2-7|TRBV12-3/TRBV12-4|-
CASSLGRSSEQYF
TGTGCCAGCAGTTTAGGAAGGTCGTCCGAGCAGTACTTC
>-|TRBJ2-5|TRBV6-5|-
CASRRGSLEETQYF
TGTGCCAGCAGGCGGGGCAGCCTAGAAGAGACCCAGTACTTC
>-|TRBJ1-1|TRBV3-1/TRBV3-2|-
CASSQEGGWGGTEAFF
TGTGCCAGCAGCCAAGAGGGTGGTTGGGGAGGCACTGAAGCTTTCTTT
>-|TRBJ2-1|TRBV30|-
CAWRPLENEQFF
TGTGCCTGGAGACCTCTAGAAAATGAGCAGTTCTTC
>TRBD2|TRBJ2-7|TRBV19|-
CASRIAGGDSSYEQYF
TGTGCCAGTAGAATAGCGGGGGGCGATAGCTCCTACGAGCAGTACTTC
>-|TRBJ1-4|TRBV5-8|-
CASTPPGQAFNEKLFF
TGTGCCAGCACCCCCCCGGGGCAGGCCTTTAATGAAAAACTGTTTTTT
>-|TRBJ2-5|TRBV15|-
CATSSNLGGAQTQYF
TGTGCCACCAGCAGCAACTTGGGGGGGGCGCAGACCCAGTACTTC
>-|TRBJ2-2|TRBV9|-
CASSVPTVGSDTGELFF
TGTGCCAGCAGCGTACCCACGGTGGGGAGTGACACCGGGGAGCTGTTTTTT
>-|TRBJ2-7|TRBV7-2|-
CASSLRRVYEQYF
TGTGCCAGCAGTCTCCGACGGGTCTACGAGCAGTACTTC
>-|TRBJ1-1|TRBV5-1|once
CASSLEGTNTEAFF
TGCGCCAGCAGCTTGGAGGGGACAAACACTGAAGCTTTCTTT
>TRBD2|TRBJ2-7|TRBV7-9|-
CASSLREGYSYEQYF
TGTGCCAGCAGCTTGAGGGAGGGGTACTCCTACGAGCAGTACTTC
>TRBD1|TRBJ2-1|TRBV7-6|-
CASSLLETGGHNEQFF
TGTGCCAGCAGCTTATTAGAGACAGGGGGTCACAATGAGCAGTTCTTC
>TRBD2|TRBJ2-1|TRBV10-3|-
CAISDAGGSIF
TGTGCCATCAGTGATGCGGGGGGCTCGATCTTC
>TRBD2|TRBJ2-1|TRBV19|-
CASSPAGGMSSYNEQFF
TGTGCCAGTAGCCCAGCGGGGGGTATGAGCTCCTACAATGAGCAGTTCTTC
>-|TRBJ1-4|TRBV7-2|-
CASSAGTARGNEKLFF
TGTGCCAGCAGCGCGGGGACGGCCAGGGGAAATGAAAAACTGTTTTTT
>-|TRBJ2-3|TRBV5-4|-
CASSLTGRTDTQYF
TGTGCCAGCAGCTTGACAGGTCGCACAGATACGCAGTATTTT
>TRBD1|TRBJ1-1|TRBV2|-
CASNDRGRDTEAFF
TGTGCCAGCAACGACAGGGGAAGGGACACTGAAGCTTTCTTT
>-|TRBJ1-4|TRBV28|-
CASSPLLGSRETLANEKLFF
TGTGCCAGCAGTCCCCTCCTCGGGTCTAGAGAAACCCTGGCTAATGAAAAACTGTTTTTT